Listed here are 32 T cell receptor beta chains from one sample, sequenced in a study of T cell responses to AZD1222 COVID-19 vaccine. TCRdb's table, derived via immunoSEQ multiplex PCR, lists solely in-frame clones and lacks some. The top ten hold roughly 2.4% of the sample, which has more than 100,000 clones, around nine tenths seen once. The sample here was peripheral blood, taken on day 0 of AZD1222 vaccination. These receptors were collected from an adult in good health.

This clone was counted a single time. The rearrangement joins TRBV5-1 to TRBJ2-7; 8 bases line up with TRBD2. V was pared by 4 bases and J by 2 bases, with 8 bases of the junction left unmatched. Per the germline V gene, CDR1 is SGHRS and CDR2 is YFSETQ. The CDR3 totals 15 residues. In DNA form, the CDR3 reads TGCGCCAGCAGCCCACCGGGACTAGAGGCCTACGAGCAGTACTTC. As protein: CASSPPGLEAYEQYF.

This chain uses TRBV6-1 with TRBJ1-5, with D perhaps matching TRBD1 (5 bases). V lost 3 bases, J lost 2 bases, and 8 bases lay in between. The CDR3 sequence is 14 residues long. Germline CDR1 reads MNHNS; CDR2 reads SASEGT. The CDR3 sequence is CASSDREGNQPQHF. CDR3 DNA: TGTGCCAGCAGTGACAGGGAAGGCAATCAGCCCCAGCATTTT.

The chain employs TRBV2 and TRBJ1-2; 10 bases align to TRBD1. The J segment lost 3 bases and the V segment lost 8 bases, leaving 12 bases of the junction unmatched. Germline CDR1 is SNHLY and CDR2 is FYNNEI. This CDR3 is 16 amino acids long. CDR3 DNA: TGTGCCAGCGGGGGGCTCGAAGGGACAGGGGACTATGGCTACACCTTC. Protein product: CASGGLEGTGDYGYTF.

V gene TRBV19 combines with J gene TRBJ2-3; 7 bases line up with TRBD1. Germline CDR1 LNHDA, CDR2 SQIVND (reference sequence). This CDR3 has 15 residues. With 4 bases clipped from V and 2 bases from J, the junction kept 6 bases outside the gene matches. CDR3: CASSNPGQITDTQYF. The DNA of the CDR3 is TGTGCCAGTAGTAACCCGGGACAGATCACAGATACGCAGTATTTT.

This rearrangement joins TRBV6-6 to TRBJ1-1, with a tentative D call TRBD1 (6 bases). This CDR3 comprises 14 residues. Germline V lookup: CDR1 MNHNY, CDR2 SVGAGI (reference sequence). The V and J ends lost 4 bases and 1 base respectively, with 10 bases between them. CDR3 sequence: CASSFQTGNTEAFF. In DNA, the CDR3 is TGTGCCAGCAGTTTCCAGACAGGGAACACTGAAGCTTTCTTT.

This clone was counted once. J is TRBJ1-1 and V is TRBV5-4; the match to TRBD1 covers 9 bases. Per the germline V gene, CDR1 is SGHNT and CDR2 is YYREEE (reference sequence). Germline trimming cut 2 bases from V and 6 bases from J; bases unmatched to any gene: 8. The CDR3 totals 15 residues. The CDR3 DNA is TGTGCCAGCAGCTTTCGGACAGGGGATTCCGCTGAAGCTTTCTTT. Protein sequence: CASSFRTGDSAEAFF.

V usage is TRBV10-3 and J usage is TRBJ1-1; D is ambiguous. CDR1 and CDR2 (germline): ENHRY, SYGVKD. The CDR3 sequence is 19 residues long. Trimming took off 0 bases at V and 8 bases at J, with 28 bases between the two ends. CDR3: CAISESGKTRLVPRPEAFF. The DNA for the CDR3 is TGTGCCATCAGTGAGTCTGGGAAAACGAGGTTAGTACCTCGGCCCGAAGCTTTCTTT.

The rearrangement joins TRBV28 to TRBJ1-2; the match to TRBD1 covers 8 bases. In germline, CDR1 is MDHEN, CDR2 SYDVKM. There are 14 residues in the CDR3. The V segment lost 6 bases and the J segment 4 bases; nucleotides outside the gene matches: 7. CDR3 DNA sequence: TGTGCCAGCAGGGTGGCAGGGGGCGCCTATGGCTACACCTTC. This codes for CASRVAGGAYGYTF.

The chain is built from TRBV6-5 and TRBJ2-7; 9 bases fit TRBD1. CDR3 size: 14 residues. J lost 2 bases, V lost 6 bases, and 5 bases had no gene match. CDR1 MNHEY and CDR2 SVGAGI come from the germline V gene. Written as DNA, the CDR3 is TGTGCCAGCAGCTCTACAGGGGGCACCTACGAGCAGTACTTC. It is translated as CASSSTGGTYEQYF.

The chain employs TRBV7-8 and TRBJ2-1, with TRBD2 identical over 7 bases. The CDR3 loop spans 16 amino acids. The V segment lost 2 bases and the J segment 5 bases; nucleotides outside the gene matches: 9. In germline, CDR1 is SGHVS, CDR2 FQNEAQ. The CDR3 sequence: CASSLLGGLVHNEQFF. Written as DNA, the CDR3 is TGTGCCAGCAGCTTACTTGGAGGACTAGTCCACAATGAGCAGTTCTTC.

In its sample, this clone was seen a few times. This chain uses TRBV19 with TRBJ1-1; D unclear. The V end was cut by 6 bases, the J end by 4 bases, with 9 bases between. Germline V gene lookup returns CDR1 LNHDA and CDR2 SQIVND (reference sequence). There are 12 residues in the CDR3. The CDR3 here is CASRSFTTEAFF. Here the CDR3 DNA reads TGTGCCAGTAGGTCCTTCACCACTGAAGCTTTCTTT.

The chain uses TRBV29-1 and TRBJ1-1; D not resolved. Per germline, CDR1 SQVTM and CDR2 ANQGSEA. CDR3 length: 13 amino acids. Trimming cost V 7 bases and J 0 bases, with 12 bases left between them. In DNA form, the CDR3 reads TGCAGCGCGGACCCTCAGATGAACACTGAAGCTTTCTTT. Translating gives CSADPQMNTEAFF.

The chain couples TRBV24-1 to TRBJ2-1, with D perhaps being TRBD1 or TRBD2 (5 bases each). The V gene lost 10 bases and the J gene lost 6 bases, with 12 bases spanning the gap. CDR3 length equals 12 residues. Germline V gene sequence: CDR1 KGHDR, CDR2 SFDVKD. Here the CDR3 DNA reads TGTGCCACAGGGACCACTCTCAATGAGCAGTTCTTC. It encodes CATGTTLNEQFF.

The J gene is TRBJ2-7, the V gene TRBV5-6, with D perhaps matching TRBD1 or TRBD2 (6 bases each). The CDR3 extends over 15 amino acids. Germline V CDR1 and CDR2: SGHDT, YYEEEE. Between the trimmed V and J ends, which lost 5 bases and 2 bases, there was a span of 17 bases. CDR3 loop: CASRKGGEGTYEQYF. The CDR3 nucleotides are TGTGCCAGCAGGAAGGGGGGAGAGGGGACCTACGAGCAGTACTTC.

This clone came up a few times. The chain carries TRBV5-5 and TRBJ1-2, with no clear D. The length of the CDR3 is 15 residues. The germline V and J ends were trimmed by 4 bases and 0 bases, with 13 bases remaining between them. Germline CDR1 is SGHKS and CDR2 is YYEKEE (reference sequence). The CDR3 region is CASSLDGPANYGYTF. The CDR3 region has the DNA TGTGCCAGCAGCCTGGACGGCCCCGCTAACTATGGCTACACCTTC.

The chain uses TRBV10-2 and TRBJ1-5; D remains unclear. Germline V gene sequence: CDR1 WSHSY, CDR2 SAAADI. The germline V and J ends were trimmed by 3 bases and 2 bases, with 14 bases remaining between them. The CDR3 loop spans 16 amino acids. In nucleotides, the CDR3 is TGCGCCAGCAGTGATACGGGCGGAGTAGGCAATCAGCCCCAGCATTTT. It yields the protein CASSDTGGVGNQPQHF.

V is TRBV6-1 and J is TRBJ2-5; D call uncertain. V shed 2 bases and J shed 4 bases, with 8 bases lying between them. CDR1 MNHNS and CDR2 SASEGT come from the germline V gene. This CDR3 comprises 13 residues. The CDR3 sequence: CASSERWGETQYF. As DNA, the CDR3 is TGTGCCAGCAGTGAACGGTGGGGAGAGACCCAGTACTTC.

The V gene is TRBV7-2, the J gene TRBJ2-1, with D unresolved. The CDR3 runs 12 residues. Germline V gives CDR1 SGHTA, CDR2 FQGNSA. V was shortened by 6 bases and J by 3 bases, with 6 bases between the two germline ends. DNA of the CDR3: TGTGCCAGCAGATCCCGCTACAATGAGCAGTTCTTC. Its protein product is CASRSRYNEQFF. Together with reference TRBV7-2 and TRBJ2-1, the CDR3 gives the full variable domain: GAGVSQSPSNKVTEKGKDVELRCDPISGHTALYWYRQSLGQGLEFLIYFQGNSAPDKSGLPSDRFSAERTGGSVSTLTIQRTQQEDSAVYLCASRSRYNEQFFGPGTRLTVL.

This chain connects TRBV6-5 to TRBJ1-6; D is possibly TRBD1 (5 bases). Trimming cost V 6 bases and J 8 bases, with 8 bases left between them. The length of the CDR3 is 12 residues. Per germline, CDR1 MNHEY and CDR2 SVGAGI. The DNA of the CDR3 is TGTGCCAGCAGCCGGGGACATTCACCCCTCCACTTT. Its translation is CASSRGHSPLHF.

This clone is a singleton in its sample. This chain uses TRBV5-6 with TRBJ2-1, with 9 bases aligning to TRBD1. The CDR3 has 17 residues. V lost 2 bases to trimming and J lost 6 bases; unmatched junction nucleotides: 12. Looked up from germline, CDR1 is SGHDT and CDR2 is YYEEEE. CDR3 in amino acids: CASSFWVRDRAINEQFF. CDR3 sequence (DNA): TGTGCCAGCAGCTTCTGGGTCCGGGACAGGGCCATCAATGAGCAGTTCTTC.

V gene TRBV23-1 combines with J gene TRBJ2-1, with 7 bases that match TRBD2. Being an ORF, TRBV23-1 has a function that is uncertain. The CDR3 runs to 14 residues. The V gene end was trimmed by 9 bases and the J gene end by 0 bases; junction bases not matched to a gene: 5. The CDR3 loop is CASTGGGSYNEQFF. DNA of the CDR3: TGCGCCAGTACGGGGGGAGGCTCCTACAATGAGCAGTTCTTC.

This chain connects TRBV7-9 to TRBJ1-2; D unclear. Looked up from germline, CDR1 is SEHNR and CDR2 is FQNEAQ (reference sequence). The V gene lost 1 base and the J gene lost 8 bases, with 8 bases spanning the gap. This CDR3 has 12 amino acids. The CDR3 region is CASSLVPGGYTF. DNA for the CDR3: TGTGCCAGCAGCTTAGTTCCTGGGGGCTACACCTTC.

This clone was detected only a few times. This chain uses TRBV18 with TRBJ2-2; the match to TRBD2 covers 9 bases. Germline assignment: CDR1 KGHSH and CDR2 LQKENI. V trimming: 4 bases; J trimming: 1 base; junction bases outside the gene matches: 7. The length of the CDR3 is 17 residues. The CDR3 reads CASSRLSGRGNTGELFF. The CDR3, as DNA: TGTGCCAGCTCACGGCTTAGCGGGAGAGGGAACACCGGGGAGCTGTTTTTT.

J is TRBJ2-5 and V is TRBV6-1, with a weak D call TRBD2 (6 bases). Germline V gives CDR1 MNHNS, CDR2 SASEGT. Trimming stripped 1 base from V and 2 bases from J, with 14 bases between. This CDR3 is 16 amino acids long. CDR3 loop: CASSEGRGIGQETQYF. The DNA for the CDR3 is TGTGCCAGCAGTGAAGGTCGGGGGATAGGGCAAGAGACCCAGTACTTC.

This chain joins TRBV6-5 and TRBJ2-1, with 8 bases identical to TRBD2. Trimming took 7 bases from V and 0 from J; bases not matched to a gene: 5. CDR3 length: 15 amino acids. CDR1 MNHEY and CDR2 SVGAGI come from the germline V gene. DNA for the CDR3: TGTGCCAGCAACCAACTAGCGGCCTCCTACAATGAGCAGTTCTTC. Its translation: CASNQLAASYNEQFF.

The rearrangement uses TRBV30 and TRBJ1-5; 8 bases agree with TRBD1. V gave up 2 bases and J gave up 1 base; unmatched junction bases: 10. Germline CDR1 and CDR2: GTSNPN and SVGIG (reference sequence). The CDR3 has 17 residues. The CDR3 spells CAWSSLQGAGSNQPQHF. The CDR3 DNA is TGTGCCTGGAGTTCCCTCCAGGGGGCCGGGAGCAATCAGCCCCAGCATTTT.

This clone was seen many times. The CDR3 reads CATSDPLGQHTGELFF. The CDR3 nucleotides read TGTGCCACCAGTGACCCCCTCGGACAGCACACCGGGGAGCTGTTTTTT. The J gene is TRBJ2-2, the V gene TRBV24-1; tentative D call: TRBD1 (6 bases). The germline gives CDR1 KGHDR, CDR2 SFDVKD. V lost 4 bases to trimming and J lost 3 bases, with 14 bases between them. The CDR3 has 16 amino acids.

The chain is built from TRBV9 and TRBJ1-3; D is undetermined. This CDR3 spans 14 amino acids. Germline V gene lookup returns CDR1 SGDLS and CDR2 YYNGEE. V lost 1 base and J 2 bases, leaving 7 bases between the germline ends. In DNA form, the CDR3 reads TGTGCCAGCAGCGTAACGATTACTGGAAACACCATATATTTT. It translates to CASSVTITGNTIYF.

The CDR3 spells CASSPPYNDYGYTF. The DNA for the CDR3 is TGTGCCAGCTCACCACCGTACAACGACTATGGCTACACCTTC. This rearrangement joins TRBV18 to TRBJ1-2; no firm D call. The length of the CDR3 is 14 residues. Germline values: CDR1 KGHSH, CDR2 LQKENI. V lost 0 bases and J lost 3, with 8 bases in between. Full variable domain (remainder filled in from reference TRBV18 and TRBJ1-2): NAGVMQNPRHLVRRRGQEARLRCSPMKGHSHVYWYRQLPEEGLKFMVYLQKENIIDESGMPKERFSAEFPKEGPSILRIQQVVRGDSAAYFCASSPPYNDYGYTFGSGTRLTVV.

This clone was picked up a small number of times. J is TRBJ1-3 and V is TRBV30; D unresolved. CDR1 GTSNPN and CDR2 SVGIG come from the germline V gene (reference sequence). The CDR3 consists of 14 residues. Trimming shortened V by 4 bases and J by 4 bases, and 14 bases separated the two germline ends. CDR3 residues: CAWKGHSDGNTIYF. CDR3 DNA: TGTGCCTGGAAGGGCCACAGCGACGGAAACACCATATATTTT.

The rearrangement links TRBV5-5 to TRBJ1-1; D is ambiguous. CDR1 is SGHKS and CDR2 is YYEKEE in the germline V gene (reference sequence). This CDR3 comprises 13 residues. V was trimmed by 0 bases and J by 5 bases, leaving 8 bases between them. The CDR3: CASSLEKRTEAFF. DNA for the CDR3: TGTGCCAGCAGCTTGGAGAAGAGGACTGAAGCTTTCTTT.

The gene calls are TRBV29-1 and TRBJ2-5; possibly TRBD1 for D (5 bases). V was cut by 3 bases and J by 5 bases, with 13 bases left in between. CDR3 size: 13 residues. Germline CDR1 and CDR2: SQVTM and ANQGSEA. Written as DNA, the CDR3 is TGCAGCGTTGATTCCGCAGGGTGGGAGACCCAGTACTTC. It encodes CSVDSAGWETQYF.